The 22 T cell receptor beta chains in this list originate from one sample, sequenced in a study of response to subunit inactivated influenza vaccine. MiXCR was run by TCRdb on the RT-PCR reads, yielding one entry per CDR3 protein. The sample records approximately 200,000 distinct CDR3 sequences, roughly 14% being singletons. The sample in question was CD8+ T cells sorted from PBMCs, obtained about 5 days after vaccination. All receptors come from a man aged 45 to 65 who received an inactivated influenza vaccine.

This CDR3 is CSARSGLAGYEQYF. CDR3 DNA sequence: TGCAGTGCTAGATCCGGACTAGCGGGCTACGAGCAGTACTTC. V gene TRBV20-1 combines with J gene TRBJ2-7; 11 bases are a match to TRBD2. CDR3 length: 14 amino acids. CDR1 and CDR2 from the germline V gene are DFQATT and SNEGSKA (reference sequence). V dropped 2 bases and J dropped 3; count of bases not matched to a gene: 3.

This clonotype was detected only a few times. The genes are TRBV4-2 and TRBJ2-5; 7 bases are shared with TRBD1. The germline V gene encodes CDR1 LGHNA and CDR2 YNFKEQ. The CDR3 sequence is 16 residues long. Trimming removed 0 bases from V and 5 bases from J; junction bases left unmatched: 9. The CDR3 region is CASSQDGDRVFETQYF. Written as DNA, the CDR3 is TGTGCCAGCAGCCAAGATGGAGACAGGGTATTTGAGACCCAGTACTTC.

The rearrangement uses TRBV5-1 and TRBJ2-2; TRBD2 might be the D (5 bases). This CDR3 contains 15 residues. Trimming removed 2 bases from V and 4 bases from J, with 12 bases in between. CDR1 and CDR2 (germline): SGHRS, YFSETQ. The DNA of the CDR3 is TGCGCCAGCAGCTTTAGCGATGGGCCCACCGGGGAGCTGTTTTTT. Protein: CASSFSDGPTGELFF.

The J gene is TRBJ1-2, the V gene TRBV28, with D possibly being TRBD1 (5 bases). Germline V gene lookup returns CDR1 MDHEN and CDR2 SYDVKM. The CDR3 extends over 15 amino acids. V shed 3 bases and J shed 4 bases, with 15 bases lying between them. CDR3 DNA sequence: TGTGCCAGCAGTTTGGGATTCGGGACGGTCTATGGCTACACCTTC. The encoded protein is CASSLGFGTVYGYTF.

This clonotype was observed a single time. A single base separates this from a much larger clone, so it may be a read error. The chain couples TRBV25-1 to TRBJ2-7, with D possibly TRBD1 on 5 matching bases. In germline, CDR1 is MGHDK, CDR2 SYGVNS. The CDR3 loop spans 13 amino acids. The V gene lost 5 bases and the J gene lost 5 bases, with 13 bases spanning the gap. CDR3 protein: CASSLSRANEQYF. Written as DNA, the CDR3 is TGTGCCAGCAGTTTGTCCAGGGCCAACGAGCAGTACTTC.

The chain carries TRBV7-6 and TRBJ2-7; D remains ambiguous. Germline-derived CDR1 and CDR2 are SGHVS and FNYEAQ. The CDR3 length is 15 residues. V shed 0 bases and J shed 3 bases, with 12 bases lying between them. CDR3 amino acids: CASSLASVTIYEQYF. The CDR3 DNA is TGTGCCAGCAGCTTAGCGTCCGTCACAATCTACGAGCAGTACTTC.

This chain links TRBV10-1 with TRBJ1-5; D ambiguous. The V gene lost 5 bases and the J gene lost 0 bases, with 11 bases spanning the gap. Germline CDR1 is WNHNN and CDR2 is SYGVQD (reference sequence). The CDR3 loop spans 15 amino acids. CDR3 in amino acids: CASSPRIPSNQPQHF. In DNA, the CDR3 is TGCGCCAGCAGTCCCAGGATACCTAGCAATCAGCCCCAGCATTTT.

The CDR3 DNA is TGTGCCACCAGCAGATCGGACAGGGGGATCTACGAGCAGTACTTC. Translating it yields CATSRSDRGIYEQYF. The chain links TRBV15 to TRBJ2-7; 10 positions match TRBD1. This CDR3 is built from 15 residues. V gave up 2 bases and J gave up 3 bases; unmatched junction bases: 4. Germline V gene lookup returns CDR1 LNHNV and CDR2 YYDKDF (reference sequence).

The rearrangement joins TRBV7-9 to TRBJ2-2, with TRBD2 matching over 8 bases. J was trimmed by 4 bases and V by 4 bases; bases with no gene match: 5. The CDR3 is 15 residues long. Germline V gene lookup returns CDR1 SEHNR and CDR2 FQNEAQ (reference sequence). The CDR3 sequence is CASSWSGRGTGELFF. CDR3 sequence (DNA): TGTGCCAGCAGCTGGAGCGGGAGAGGCACCGGGGAGCTGTTTTTT.

A few counts support this clonotype. The rearrangement joins TRBV20-1 to TRBJ2-7, with D maybe TRBD1 (6 bases). Germline V gene lookup returns CDR1 DFQATT and CDR2 SNEGSKA (reference sequence). This CDR3 has 14 amino acids. Trimming took off 0 bases at V and 3 bases at J, with 12 bases between the two ends. CDR3 sequence: CSARDRDTIYEQYF. Here the CDR3 DNA reads TGCAGTGCTAGAGACAGGGACACGATCTACGAGCAGTACTTC.

The chain links TRBV12-3 or TRBV12-4 to TRBJ2-1, with TRBD2 matching over 7 bases. The CDR3 is 15 amino acids. V lost 5 bases to trimming and J lost 1 base; unmatched junction nucleotides: 5. The CDR3 spells CASSAPGLSYNEQFF. The CDR3 DNA reads as TGTGCCAGCAGTGCTCCGGGACTATCCTACAATGAGCAGTTCTTC.

This clonotype was seen a few times. The V and J genes are TRBV29-1 and TRBJ2-5; no clear D gene. This CDR3 is built from 12 residues. V lost 8 bases and J 1 base, leaving 11 bases between the germline ends. CDR1 SQVTM and CDR2 ANQGSEA come from the germline V gene. DNA of the CDR3: TGCAGCTCCATCGGCGTCCAAGAGACCCAGTACTTC. Translation gives CSSIGVQETQYF.

This clonotype was observed a handful of times. The chain is built from TRBV6-2 or TRBV6-3 and TRBJ2-3; no firm D call. V gave up 7 bases and J gave up 2 bases, with 16 bases separating them. This CDR3 has 15 amino acids. The germline CDR1 and CDR2 sequences are MNHEY and SVGEGT. The chain's CDR3 is CASKNPFGDTDTQYF. The CDR3 bases are TGTGCCAGCAAAAACCCCTTTGGGGACACAGATACGCAGTATTTT.

The chain employs TRBV7-9 and TRBJ2-1; D might be TRBD2 (7 bases). Trimming removed 1 base from V and 2 bases from J, with 12 bases in between. This CDR3 comprises 16 residues. Germline-derived CDR1 and CDR2 are SEHNR and FQNEAQ (reference sequence). The CDR3 DNA reads as TGTGCCAGCAGCTTAGGGTGGCGGGGGCCCTACAATGAGCAGTTCTTC. Protein sequence: CASSLGWRGPYNEQFF.

This sequence joins TRBV6-2 or TRBV6-3 and TRBJ2-7; 8 bases line up with TRBD2. V shed 2 bases and J 3 bases; nucleotides not matched to a gene: 6. The CDR3 sequence is 15 residues long. Germline V CDR1 and CDR2: MNHEY, SVGEGT. CDR3 DNA sequence: TGTGCCAGCAGTTACGGACTAGCAGCAAACTACGAGCAGTACTTC. Its translation: CASSYGLAANYEQYF.

This clonotype occurred a few times. The rearrangement links TRBV4-3 to TRBJ2-3; D is ambiguous. Germline V CDR1 and CDR2: LGHNA, YSLEER. The CDR3 is made up of 17 amino acids. V lost 0 bases and J 0 bases, leaving 13 bases between the germline ends. For the CDR3, the DNA is TGCGCCAGCAGCCAAGATTTGCCTTCCTCTAGCACAGATACGCAGTATTTT. Its translation is CASSQDLPSSSTDTQYF.

This clonotype has ten or more counts. V usage is TRBV4-2 and J usage is TRBJ2-3; D is unclear. The germline gives CDR1 LGHNA, CDR2 YNFKEQ. Trimming shortened V by 1 base and J by 0 bases, and 14 bases separated the two germline ends. The CDR3 consists of 17 residues. CDR3 nucleotides: TGTGCCAGCAGCCAAGCAACGGTGGGATATAGCACAGATACGCAGTATTTT. Translated, it gives CASSQATVGYSTDTQYF.

The chain employs TRBV2 and TRBJ2-7; D is perhaps TRBD1 or TRBD2 (5 bases each). The length of the CDR3 is 16 residues. The V gene's germline CDR1 is SNHLY and CDR2 FYNNEI. Trimming cost V 10 bases and J 0 bases, with 22 bases left between them. The DNA of the CDR3 is TGTGCCACTCCTTCGCGCCGGGACGCGAGCTCCTACGAGCAGTACTTC. Its protein is CATPSRRDASSYEQYF.

This clonotype has at least ten counts. Here the CDR3 DNA reads TGCAGCGTTGATACTGGGAGGCCGGACGAGACCCAGTACTTC. Translation gives CSVDTGRPDETQYF. This chain joins TRBV29-1 and TRBJ2-5, with D possibly being TRBD2 (6 bases). Germline V gene sequence: CDR1 SQVTM, CDR2 ANQGSEA. V gave up 3 bases and J gave up 5 bases, with 16 bases separating them. The CDR3 has 14 amino acids. Complete variable domain (other parts from reference TRBV29-1 and TRBJ2-5): SAVISQKPSRDICQRGTSLTIQCQVDSQVTMMFWYRQQPGQSLTLIATANQGSEATYESGFVIDKFPISRPNLTFSTLTVSNMSPEDSSIYLCSVDTGRPDETQYFGPGTRLLVL.

This clonotype occurred a few times. The chain joins TRBV10-3 to TRBJ2-7; TRBD2 agrees at 10 bases. This CDR3 spans 15 amino acids. Germline V gives CDR1 ENHRY, CDR2 SYGVKD. J gave up 3 bases and V 0 bases, and 2 bases lay outside the gene matches. The CDR3 coding sequence is TGTGCCATCAGTGAGTCGGGACTAGCGAACTACGAGCAGTACTTC. It specifies CAISESGLANYEQYF.

This clonotype was picked up a small number of times. The rearrangement links TRBV7-8 to TRBJ2-7; D is ambiguous. CDR3 size: 14 residues. V lost 2 bases and J 0 bases, leaving 8 bases between the germline ends. CDR1 is SGHVS and CDR2 is FQNEAQ in the germline V gene. In DNA form, the CDR3 reads TGTGCCAGCAGCTTATTGCTGAGCTCCTACGAGCAGTACTTC. Protein: CASSLLLSSYEQYF.

The V call is TRBV5-6, the J call TRBJ2-3; 7 bases line up with TRBD2. CDR1 and CDR2 (germline): SGHDT, YYEEEE. V dropped 3 bases and J dropped 2; count of bases not matched to a gene: 12. The CDR3 loop spans 17 amino acids. CDR3 loop: CASSSHGGGEPTDTQYF. The CDR3 DNA is TGTGCCAGCAGCTCACACGGGGGAGGGGAACCCACAGATACGCAGTATTTT.